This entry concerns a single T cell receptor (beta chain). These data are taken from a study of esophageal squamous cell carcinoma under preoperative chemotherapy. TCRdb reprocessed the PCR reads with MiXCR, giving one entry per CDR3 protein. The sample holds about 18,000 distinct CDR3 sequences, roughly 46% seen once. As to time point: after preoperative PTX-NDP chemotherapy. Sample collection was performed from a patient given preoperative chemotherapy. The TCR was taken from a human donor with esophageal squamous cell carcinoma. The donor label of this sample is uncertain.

Here the CDR3 reads CASSSSRVVETQYF. The CDR3 region has the DNA TGTGCCAGCAGCTCCTCTAGGGTGGTGGAGACCCAGTACTTC. The chain employs TRBV7-2 and TRBJ2-5, with D hard to call. This CDR3 comprises 14 residues. Germline CDR1 and CDR2: SGHTA and FQGNSA. The V and J ends lost 4 bases and 5 bases respectively, with 14 bases between them.